This paragraph covers one T cell receptor (beta chain) sequence. Primers for the PCR totalled 60 Vbeta and 13 Jbeta. Sequencing was performed with immunoSEQ multiplex PCR; in TCRdb, only in-frame clones are kept and a portion is missing. The sample holds approximately 110,000 clones. The record originates from a study of cytomegalovirus exposure and HLA in healthy donors. Germline-derived CDR1 and CDR2 are MNHEY and SVGAGI. There are 14 residues in the CDR3. With 5 bases clipped from V and 7 bases from J, the junction kept 10 bases outside the gene matches. The chain uses TRBV6-5 and TRBJ2-7; 8 bases line up with TRBD1. Sequencing was done on a sample of PBMCs. The sequence was obtained from a man aged 30 to 39 in good health and CMV-seronegative. The CDR3, as DNA: TGTGCCAGCAGTCAGACAGGGGCCCCTTGGGAGCAGTACTTC. It is translated as CASSQTGAPWEQYF.